The subject of this entry is one T cell receptor beta chain. These data belong to a study of PD-L1 blockade in urothelial cancer. Study overall: Analyses used blood from 3 weeks (second dose) and 6 weeks after treatment start. Reported median T cell count for blood samples was around 150,000.

Generated by immunoSEQ multiplex PCR, the TCRdb table keeps only in-frame clones and is missing some. This sample has about 71,000 clones; approximately 91% occur once, and the top ten carry around 3.3%. The CDR3 contains 12 residues. CDR1 is SGHDN, CDR2 FVKESK, per germline. V gave up 2 bases and J gave up 8 bases, with 8 bases separating them. The origin of this receptor is a man between 60 and 75 years old with urothelial cancer. The gene calls are TRBV14 and TRBJ2-3; D not certain. Source: PBMCs, taken around atezolizumab (anti-PD-L1) treatment. The CDR3 DNA reads as TGTGCCAGCAGCCAACAGGTGGCTACGCAGTATTTT. Protein sequence: CASSQQVATQYF.